One and the same sample provided the 30 T cell receptor beta chains below, sequenced in a study of T cells after somatic rescue of genetic block. Produced via immunoSEQ multiplex PCR; TCRdb's table is partial and in-frame only. The data show tens of thousands of clones, with around 93% seen just once and about 2.7% held by the top ten. Material for sequencing was peripheral blood mononuclear cells (PBMCs). These receptors all stem from a man aged 40-55 years.

The sample holds a few counts of this clone. This sequence joins TRBV30 and TRBJ1-1; possible D gene TRBD1, 6 bases. This CDR3 spans 12 amino acids. Germline lookup yields CDR1 GTSNPN and CDR2 SVGIG (reference sequence). The ends were cut back, 0 bases at V and 6 bases at J, with 8 bases in the middle. For the CDR3, the DNA is TGTGCCTGGAGTGTAGGGGGTTCTGAAGCTTTCTTT. This gives the protein CAWSVGGSEAFF. The full variable domain, rest sourced from reference TRBV30 and TRBJ1-1, is SQTIHQWPATLVQPVGSPLSLECTVEGTSNPNLYWYRQAAGRGLQLLFYSVGIGQISSEVPQNLSASRPQDRQFILSSKKLLLSDSGFYLCAWSVGGSEAFFGQGTRLTVV.

The V gene is TRBV7-9, the J gene TRBJ2-5; D call uncertain. The J call may not be correct, given that the DNA end is closer to TRBJ2-7. This CDR3 has 14 residues. Germline CDR1 is SEHNR and CDR2 is FQNEAQ (reference sequence). The CDR3 here is CASSLGGRSYEQYF. The CDR3 nucleotides read TGTGCCAGCAGCTTAGGGGGTCGATCCTACGAGCAGTACTTC.

The chain combines TRBV27 with TRBJ1-1; 7 nucleotides align to TRBD1. Germline trimming cut 2 bases from V and 8 bases from J; bases unmatched to any gene: 5. The CDR3 has 13 amino acids. Per the germline V gene, CDR1 is MNHEY and CDR2 is SMNVEV (reference sequence). The CDR3 coding sequence is TGTGCCAGCAGTTTAAGTCGACAGGGAGAAGCTTTCTTT. It encodes CASSLSRQGEAFF.

The rearrangement links TRBV5-1 to TRBJ1-2; D is perhaps TRBD1 (5 bases). This CDR3 spans 14 amino acids. Trimming removed 0 bases from V and 5 bases from J, with 11 bases in between. The V gene's germline CDR1 is SGHRS and CDR2 YFSETQ. CDR3 protein: CASSLDRSPYGYTF. CDR3 bases: TGCGCCAGCAGCTTGGACAGGTCGCCTTATGGCTACACCTTC.

This chain connects TRBV27 to TRBJ2-4; 8 positions agree with TRBD2. CDR1 MNHEY and CDR2 SMNVEV come from the germline V gene (reference sequence). The CDR3 extends over 19 amino acids. J gave up 1 base and V 6 bases, and 17 bases lay outside the gene matches. The CDR3 region has the DNA TGTGCCAGCAGCCTCCCTGGGACTAGAAAAGATTGGGCCAAAAACATTCAGTACTTC. Its translation: CASSLPGTRKDWAKNIQYF.

This sequence joins TRBV23-1 and TRBJ2-5; D is tentatively TRBD1 or TRBD2 (5 bases each). TRBV23-1 counts as an open reading frame of uncertain function. The CDR3 loop spans 12 amino acids. Trimming shortened V by 8 bases and J by 2 bases, and 9 bases separated the two germline ends. The DNA for the CDR3 is TGCGCCAGCGGGGGACGGCAAGAGACCCAGTACTTC. The encoded protein is CASGGRQETQYF.

The chain joins TRBV5-6 to TRBJ2-7; TRBD1 aligns across 10 bases. After removal of 6 bases from V and 3 bases from J, the junction contained 12 bases not matched to a gene. This CDR3 is 16 amino acids long. CDR1 is SGHDT and CDR2 is YYEEEE in the germline V gene. CDR3 residues: CASNTFRGQGFYEQYF. The DNA of the CDR3 is TGTGCCAGCAATACCTTCCGGGGACAGGGGTTCTACGAGCAGTACTTC.

V gene TRBV7-2 combines with J gene TRBJ1-5; D gene unclear. The germline CDR1 and CDR2 sequences are SGHTA and FQGNSA. V was pared by 4 bases and J by 8 bases, with 12 bases between. CDR3 length: 13 amino acids. The CDR3 nucleotides read TGTGCCAGCAGCTCCGGACGGACGGAGCCCCAGCATTTT. Its translation: CASSSGRTEPQHF.

DNA of the CDR3: TGTGCCAGCAGCTGGAGCGGACAGACTGAAGCTTTCTTT. Encoded protein: CASSWSGQTEAFF. The rearrangement joins TRBV5-5 to TRBJ1-1, with a weak D call TRBD1 (6 bases). The V end was cut by 3 bases, the J end by 5 bases, with 11 bases between. Germline V gene lookup returns CDR1 SGHKS and CDR2 YYEKEE (reference sequence). This CDR3 has 13 amino acids.

This rearrangement joins TRBV27 to TRBJ1-1; 7 bases align to TRBD1. Germline CDR1 is MNHEY and CDR2 is SMNVEV (reference sequence). The CDR3 has 14 residues. Germline trimming cut 6 bases from V and 2 bases from J; bases unmatched to any gene: 6. CDR3 in amino acids: CASRNRDRNTEAFF. CDR3 bases: TGTGCCAGCAGGAACCGGGACAGAAACACTGAAGCTTTCTTT.

The chain uses TRBV28 and TRBJ2-7; D is perhaps TRBD1 or TRBD2 (6 bases each). This CDR3 spans 16 amino acids. V lost 8 bases and J 0 bases, leaving 20 bases between the germline ends. Per the germline V gene, CDR1 is MDHEN and CDR2 is SYDVKM. The CDR3 is CASARGGGNLSYEQYF. CDR3 nucleotide sequence: TGTGCCAGCGCGAGAGGGGGAGGCAATCTCTCCTACGAGCAGTACTTC.

V is TRBV6-6 and J is TRBJ1-2; no clear D gene. CDR3 size: 14 residues. V was clipped by 0 bases and J by 3 bases, with 8 bases between them. Germline CDR1 is MNHNY and CDR2 is SVGAGI (reference sequence). CDR3 DNA: TGTGCCAGCAGTTACTCCGGGAATGACTATGGCTACACCTTC. This gives the protein CASSYSGNDYGYTF.

The rearrangement uses TRBV5-6 and TRBJ1-2; tentative D call: TRBD1 (6 bases). The germline V gene has CDR1 SGHDT and CDR2 YYEEEE. The V and J ends lost 6 bases and 6 bases respectively, with 15 bases between them. CDR3 size: 13 residues. The CDR3 sequence: CASTPGRGNGYTF. The DNA of the CDR3 is TGTGCCAGCACCCCGGGGAGGGGGAATGGCTACACCTTC.

The chain is built from TRBV4-1 and TRBJ2-3, with a tentative D call TRBD2 (5 bases). Per germline, CDR1 MGHRA and CDR2 YSYEKL. Between the trimmed V and J ends, which lost 6 bases and 9 bases, there was a span of 10 bases. The CDR3 runs to 11 residues. Here the CDR3 DNA reads TGCGCCAGCAGTCGGGGTTTCACGCAGTATTTT. This translates into CASSRGFTQYF.

CDR3: CASSIQSAGNTIYF. DNA for the CDR3: TGTGCCAGTAGTATCCAGTCAGCTGGAAACACCATATATTTT. The V gene is TRBV19, the J gene TRBJ1-3; the D is unclear. This CDR3 contains 14 residues. CDR1 is LNHDA, CDR2 SQIVND, per germline (reference sequence). Trimming pared 3 bases from V and 2 bases from J, leaving 8 bases between.

This clone occurred a few times. The chain is built from TRBV4-2 and TRBJ2-3; 12 nucleotides agree with TRBD2. V lost 1 base to trimming and J lost 1 base; unmatched junction nucleotides: 0. The V gene's germline CDR1 is LGHNA and CDR2 YNFKEQ. The CDR3 spans 16 residues. CDR3 amino acids: CASSQGLAGGTDTQYF. Written as DNA, the CDR3 is TGTGCCAGCAGCCAAGGACTAGCGGGGGGCACAGATACGCAGTATTTT.

The V call is TRBV7-2, the J call TRBJ2-5, with unresolved D. CDR3 length: 14 amino acids. Germline V gene sequence: CDR1 SGHTA, CDR2 FQGNSA. V lost 0 bases, J lost 2 bases, and 7 bases lay in between. CDR3 in DNA: TGTGCCAGCAGCTTAGCAGGCAGGCAAGAGACCCAGTACTTC. Its protein is CASSLAGRQETQYF.

This clone was detected only once. The chain has TRBV5-1 and TRBJ2-1; D is unclear. The CDR3 runs 13 residues. V shed 3 bases and J shed 3 bases, with 7 bases lying between them. The germline gives CDR1 SGHRS, CDR2 YFSETQ. The CDR3 DNA reads TGCGCCAGCAGCTGGCTAGGCTACAATGAGCAGTTCTTC. Translated: CASSWLGYNEQFF.

The CDR3 nucleotides read TGTGCCAGTAGTATCGGGGGGCGCGGCGAAAAACTGTTTTTT. It codes for CASSIGGRGEKLFF. This chain uses TRBV19 with TRBJ1-4, with a tentative D call TRBD1 (6 bases). This CDR3 region has 14 residues. Trimming took 3 bases from V and 8 from J, leaving 13 bases between them. CDR1 is LNHDA, CDR2 SQIVND, per germline (reference sequence).

The rearrangement links TRBV27 to TRBJ1-5, with D hard to call. V shed 7 bases and J shed 0 bases, with 10 bases lying between them. CDR3 length: 14 amino acids. Germline CDR1 reads MNHEY; CDR2 reads SMNVEV (reference sequence). In nucleotides, the CDR3 is TGTGCCAGCACCTCCTCCCCTAGCAATCAGCCCCAGCATTTT. This encodes CASTSSPSNQPQHF.

This chain links TRBV29-1 with TRBJ2-1; 12 nucleotides match TRBD1. The CDR3 spans 14 residues. With 7 bases clipped from V and 9 bases from J, the junction kept 10 bases outside the gene matches. Germline V lookup: CDR1 SQVTM, CDR2 ANQGSEA. CDR3 DNA: TGCAGCGCTATCCGGGACAGGGGGCAGAGTGAGCAGTTCTTC. Residues: CSAIRDRGQSEQFF.

This chain links TRBV6-5 with TRBJ1-5, with 7 bases that match TRBD1. This CDR3 comprises 14 residues. Looked up from germline, CDR1 is MNHEY and CDR2 is SVGAGI. With V trimmed by 6 bases and J by 4 bases, 6 bases remained unmatched. The CDR3 DNA is TGTGCCAGCAGCGCGGGACAGCAAAATCAGCCCCAGCATTTT. It is translated as CASSAGQQNQPQHF.

The chain combines TRBV11-2 with TRBJ1-1; tentative D call: TRBD1 (6 bases). This CDR3 comprises 14 residues. The V end lost 7 bases, the J end lost 6 bases, and 18 bases lay between the germline ends. Germline V gene lookup returns CDR1 SGHAT and CDR2 FQNNGV. CDR3 sequence reads: CASTKGGDSSEAFF. CDR3 nucleotides: TGTGCCAGCACCAAGGGGGGGGATAGCTCTGAAGCTTTCTTT. Based on the CDR3 plus reference TRBV11-2 and TRBJ1-1, the full variable domain is EAGVAQSPRYKIIEKRQSVAFWCNPISGHATLYWYQQILGQGPKLLIQFQNNGVVDDSQLPKDRFSAERLKGVDSTLKIQPAKLEDSAVYLCASTKGGDSSEAFFGQGTRLTVV.

In its sample, this clone was seen a few times. V usage is TRBV4-3 and J usage is TRBJ2-3, with D tentatively TRBD2 (6 bases). V gave up 2 bases and J gave up 8 bases, with 8 bases separating them. The germline gives CDR1 LGHNA, CDR2 YSLEER. The CDR3 totals 12 residues. The CDR3 protein is CASSQLGSTQYF. Written as DNA, the CDR3 is TGCGCCAGCAGCCAACTCGGGAGTACGCAGTATTTT.

This chain connects TRBV7-8 to TRBJ1-6; TRBD1 matches at 7 bases. The CDR3 totals 16 residues. V lost 5 bases and J lost 10; bases outside the gene matches: 14. The germline V gene has CDR1 SGHVS and CDR2 FQNEAQ. The CDR3 loop is CASSHNSRQGASPLHF. For the CDR3, the DNA is TGTGCCAGCAGCCATAATTCTCGACAGGGAGCCTCACCCCTCCACTTT.

This clone is a singleton in its sample. The rearrangement uses TRBV19 and TRBJ2-1; TRBD2 might be the D (6 bases). The V gene's germline CDR1 is LNHDA and CDR2 SQIVND (reference sequence). This CDR3 comprises 14 residues. V lost 6 bases to trimming and J lost 2 bases, with 11 bases between them. Here the CDR3 reads CASSGSFPYNEQFF. In nucleotides, the CDR3 is TGTGCCAGTAGCGGGAGCTTCCCCTACAATGAGCAGTTCTTC.

This chain connects TRBV2 to TRBJ2-1; a possible D gene is TRBD1 (6 bases). The CDR3 covers 13 residues. Deletions cut 7 bases from V and 8 bases from J, with 15 bases between. Germline CDR1 is SNHLY and CDR2 is FYNNEI. CDR3 coding DNA: TGTGCCAGCAAGGAACAGGGTTTTGATGAGCAGTTCTTC. Encoded protein: CASKEQGFDEQFF.

V usage is TRBV28 and J usage is TRBJ2-7; D is unclear. This CDR3 contains 14 residues. The ends were cut back, 5 bases at V and 1 base at J, with 12 bases in the middle. CDR1 is MDHEN, CDR2 SYDVKM, per germline. Here the CDR3 reads CASSARPPSYEQYF. CDR3 bases: TGTGCCAGCAGTGCCCGGCCCCCATCCTACGAGCAGTACTTC. Full variable domain (rest looked up from reference TRBV28 and TRBJ2-7): DVKVTQSSRYLVKRTGEKVFLECVQDMDHENMFWYRQDPGLGLRLIYFSYDVKMKEKGDIPEGYSVSREKKERFSLILESASTNQTSMYLCASSARPPSYEQYFGPGTRLTVT.

The J gene is TRBJ2-7, the V gene TRBV28; 12 bases line up with TRBD2. The CDR3 runs 22 residues. V was pared by 7 bases and J by 0 bases, with 25 bases of the junction left unmatched. CDR1 and CDR2 (germline): MDHEN, SYDVKM. The CDR3 DNA sequence: TGTGCCAGCAAAGATTTCTGGACACGACCTCTAGCGGGAGGGCAGAGCTCCTACGAGCAGTACTTC. Protein sequence: CASKDFWTRPLAGGQSSYEQYF.

This chain links TRBV6-5 with TRBJ2-1, with D perhaps matching TRBD1 or TRBD2 (5 bases each). The V end was cut by 5 bases, the J end by 0 bases, with 11 bases between. Germline V gene data show CDR1 as MNHEY and CDR2 as SVGAGI. CDR3 size: 15 residues. CDR3 loop: CASSGDESSYNEQFF. In nucleotides, the CDR3 is TGTGCCAGCAGTGGGGACGAAAGCTCCTACAATGAGCAGTTCTTC.